The next 2 T cell receptor beta chains were all read from a single sample in a study of shared clonotypes between healthy human individuals. Only in-frame clones appear in the TCRdb table, and some are missing; sequencing was by immunoSEQ multiplex PCR. The profile covers about 680,000 clones, with 90% to 95% appearing a single time and approximately 22% taken by the ten largest. The naive CD8 subset, CD45RO-negative cells positively selected for CCR7, excluded terminally differentiated effector memory CD45RA+ cells. The sequencing sample was made of naive CD8+ T cells sorted from blood. Source of these receptors: a young man in good health.

The chain combines TRBV9 with TRBJ2-1; 11 bases are a match to TRBD2. Germline V CDR1 and CDR2: SGDLS, YYNGEE. With 4 bases clipped from V and 10 bases from J, the junction kept 7 bases outside the gene matches. CDR3 length: 14 amino acids. CDR3: CASSLTSGIGEQFF. DNA for the CDR3: TGTGCCAGCAGCTTGACTAGCGGGATAGGGGAGCAGTTCTTC.

The chain has TRBV7-7 and TRBJ2-1; possible D gene TRBD2, 5 bases. Per the germline V gene, CDR1 is SSHAT and CDR2 is FNYEAQ (reference sequence). The CDR3 is made up of 16 amino acids. V dropped 1 base and J dropped 0 bases, with 10 bases sitting between them. DNA of the CDR3: TGTGCCAGCAGCTTAGAAGGCGGACTCTCCTACAATGAGCAGTTCTTC. Amino acid sequence: CASSLEGGLSYNEQFF.